This TCR beta chain was sequenced during a study of T-cell memory formation after mild COVID-19. Study at large: For the most part, TCR clusters were specific to one donor. General observations from the study: Contracting CD4+ clones sat mainly in CM and EM; CD8+ in EMRA. Memory cells collected pre-infection included some clones that later responded, suggesting cross-reactive memory joined.

CDR1 is LGHNA and CDR2 is YSLEER in the germline V gene. This CDR3 is built from 15 residues. Trimming cost V 3 bases and J 5 bases, with 16 bases left between them. Constant-segment-primed 5'RACE gave TCR alpha and TCR beta cDNA libraries with sample barcodes and UMIs. MiXCR was run by TCRdb on the 5' RACE reads, yielding one entry per CDR3 protein. The sample shows fewer than 75,000 distinct CDR3 sequences, over 9% of them seen only once. Details on this clonotype: What it binds is not known.

This clonotype was sampled from a man younger than 35 who had mild COVID-19 (a few samples of this study predate the infection). Cell type and time point are not known. What was sequenced was PBMCs or a T cell subset sorted from them (not recorded which). The chain uses TRBV4-3 and TRBJ1-2, with a weak D call TRBD1 (5 bases). CDR3 coding DNA: TGCGCCAGCAGCCAGGGGGGAGGCACGGCGTATGGCTACACCTTC. Amino acids: CASSQGGGTAYGYTF.